The 15 T cell receptor beta chains presented below share a single source sample, sequenced in a study of blood T cells in healthy people across ages. For the second PCR, which ran for 7 to 11 cycles, a sample-barcoded 5' primer and a J-beta primer mix were used. MiXCR was run by TCRdb on the 5' RACE reads, yielding one entry per CDR3 protein. The sample lists some 890,000 distinct CDR3 sequences; 25% to 30% were seen once. These data were also reused for a study on T cells of mothers and their children.

The sequenced material came from blood. The receptors were sampled from a woman aged 35 to 49 in good health.

CDR3 protein: CASKSRGLGETQYF. CDR3 nucleotides: TGTGCCAGCAAGAGCAGGGGGCTGGGGGAGACCCAGTACTTC. The gene calls are TRBV6-5 and TRBJ2-5; 8 bases fit TRBD1. The CDR3 consists of 14 residues. Germline V gives CDR1 MNHEY, CDR2 SVGAGI. The J segment lost 5 bases and the V segment lost 7 bases, leaving 9 bases of the junction unmatched.

CDR3 nucleotides: TGCAGCGCCAAGAAAGGGGTTGTCAGGGGGGACACTGAAGCTTTCTTT. This translates into CSAKKGVVRGDTEAFF. The chain employs TRBV29-1 and TRBJ1-1, with TRBD1 matching 7 bases. J was trimmed by 3 bases and V by 7 bases; bases with no gene match: 17. The CDR3 is made up of 16 amino acids. The germline CDR1 and CDR2 sequences are SQVTM and ANQGSEA.

There are many counts of this clonotype. The V and J genes are TRBV18 and TRBJ2-4; D is unclear. This CDR3 has 17 residues. Germline CDR1 and CDR2: KGHSH and LQKENI. V dropped 0 bases and J dropped 0 bases, with 12 bases sitting between them. The CDR3 loop reads CASSPPNTAIAKNIQYF. Here the CDR3 DNA reads TGTGCCAGCTCACCACCGAACACGGCAATAGCCAAAAACATTCAGTACTTC.

On this clonotype itself: At one end, the junction sequence differs from germline, possibly due to a read error. The rearrangement joins TRBV7-2 to TRBJ2-7; 7 bases match TRBD1. Germline CDR1 and CDR2: SGHTA and FQGNSA. The CDR3 is 14 residues long. CDR3: CANSLDLYRGEQYF. For the CDR3, the DNA is TGTGCCAACAGCTTAGACCTTTACAGGGGCGAGCAGTACTTC.

This clonotype was counted between two and nine times. The rearrangement joins TRBV7-9 to TRBJ1-5; the D gene is possibly TRBD1 (6 bases). Germline CDR1 reads SEHNR; CDR2 reads FQNEAQ (reference sequence). Trimming took 5 bases from V and 0 from J, leaving 8 bases between them. The CDR3 runs 14 residues. The CDR3 loop reads CASSRTASNQPQHF. DNA of the CDR3: TGTGCCAGCAGCCGGACAGCTAGCAATCAGCCCCAGCATTTT.

Only a few counts were recorded for this clonotype. CDR3 in DNA: TGTGCCAGCGCCCGGCTACCTACCTACGAGCAGTACTTC. This sequence encodes CASARLPTYEQYF. The chain is built from TRBV28 and TRBJ2-7; D call uncertain. This CDR3 region has 13 residues. Germline V gene lookup returns CDR1 MDHEN and CDR2 SYDVKM. Trimming removed 8 bases from V and 2 bases from J, with 13 bases in between.

The chain combines TRBV7-8 with TRBJ1-2; D unclear. V lost 5 bases to trimming and J lost 9 bases, with 16 bases between them. Germline CDR1 is SGHVS and CDR2 is FQNEAQ. CDR3 size: 13 residues. CDR3 sequence: CASSPAHGRSYTF. The DNA of the CDR3 is TGTGCCAGCAGCCCAGCACACGGTCGGAGCTACACCTTC.

The chain carries TRBV20-1 and TRBJ2-5, with TRBD1 matching 9 bases. Trimming removed 7 bases from V and 1 base from J; junction bases left unmatched: 4. Germline V gene lookup returns CDR1 DFQATT and CDR2 SNEGSKA (reference sequence). This CDR3 is 13 amino acids long. Here the CDR3 DNA reads TGCAGTGTAAGGACAGGGGCCCAAGAGACCCAGTACTTC. This codes for CSVRTGAQETQYF.

This clonotype came up once. A much larger clone differs by one base, so this may be a read error. The chain joins TRBV7-3 to TRBJ2-1; D not resolved. Germline V gene sequence: CDR1 SGHTA, CDR2 FQGTGA. This CDR3 contains 15 residues. CDR3 protein: CASSLTESSYNEQIF. For the CDR3, the DNA is TGTGCCAGCAGCTTGACGGAGAGCTCCTACAATGAGCAGATCTTC.

This clonotype has more than one count but fewer than ten. V usage is TRBV20-1 and J usage is TRBJ1-1; D is ambiguous. Per germline, CDR1 DFQATT and CDR2 SNEGSKA (reference sequence). V was pared by 6 bases and J by 4 bases, with 9 bases between. This CDR3 region has 11 residues. The CDR3 spells CSAERSTEAFF. The CDR3 nucleotides read TGCAGTGCGGAGAGGTCCACTGAAGCTTTCTTT.

The chain joins TRBV9 to TRBJ2-1, with 9 bases lining up with TRBD2. Trimming took 0 bases from V and 4 from J; bases not matched to a gene: 8. The CDR3 length is 17 residues. CDR1 and CDR2 from the germline V gene are SGDLS and YYNGEE. The CDR3 sequence: CASSVVGAGGLYNEQFF. CDR3 nucleotides: TGTGCCAGCAGCGTAGTAGGGGCGGGGGGGTTGTACAATGAGCAGTTCTTC.

This clonotype was seen at least ten times. This chain connects TRBV28 to TRBJ2-7; D not resolved. V was trimmed by 6 bases and J by 1 base, leaving 7 bases between them. CDR1 and CDR2 from the germline V gene are MDHEN and SYDVKM. CDR3 length equals 12 residues. The CDR3 DNA reads as TGTGCCAGCAGGGCAAATTCCTACGAGCAGTACTTC. Its translation is CASRANSYEQYF.

The V gene is TRBV5-6, the J gene TRBJ2-3; a weak D match, TRBD1 (5 bases). CDR1 is SGHDT, CDR2 YYEEEE, per germline. The CDR3 contains 17 residues. The V end was cut by 1 base, the J end by 4 bases, with 19 bases between. CDR3 region: CASSLSGAQVGPDTQYF. As DNA, the CDR3 is TGTGCCAGCAGCTTGTCTGGGGCACAGGTCGGTCCAGATACGCAGTATTTT.

This clonotype was seen more than once but under ten times. This chain joins TRBV5-1 and TRBJ2-1, with 14 bases identical to TRBD2. This CDR3 has 16 amino acids. Per germline, CDR1 SGHRS and CDR2 YFSETQ. V shed 2 bases, J shed 7 bases, and the junction held 5 bases outside the gene matches. The CDR3 here is CASSLPGLAGENEQFF. The CDR3 DNA follows: TGCGCCAGCAGCTTACCGGGACTAGCGGGGGAGAATGAGCAGTTCTTC.

Comment on this clonotype: A read error may explain this, as a much larger clone is one base away. The chain is built from TRBV6-5 and TRBJ2-5; D is possibly TRBD1 (5 bases). V shed 2 bases and J shed 11 bases, with 18 bases lying between them. The CDR3 sequence is 14 residues long. CDR1 is MNHEY and CDR2 is SVGAGI in the germline V gene. CDR3 sequence: CASSYGRVINEQYF. In nucleotides, the CDR3 is TGTGCCAGCAGTTACGGCAGGGTGATCAATGAGCAGTACTTC.